A single sample is the source of the 27 T cell receptor beta chains below, sequenced in a study of T cell responses to AZD1222 COVID-19 vaccine. TCRdb's copy holds only in-frame clones and misses some; the assay was immunoSEQ multiplex PCR. This table holds about 140,000 clones, around 93% found once. Specimen: peripheral blood, collected on day 0 of AZD1222 vaccination. These receptors came from an adult in good health.

J is TRBJ1-2 and V is TRBV19; 10 positions match TRBD1. V was clipped by 5 bases and J by 6 bases; unmatched bases: 9. This CDR3 region has 15 residues. Germline values: CDR1 LNHDA, CDR2 SQIVND (reference sequence). The CDR3 bases are TGTGCCAGTAGTGCCACCGGTGGGACAGGGGATGGCTACACCTTC. Translated: CASSATGGTGDGYTF.

This chain uses TRBV19 with TRBJ2-1; D is undetermined. The CDR3 length is 16 residues. From germline, CDR1 is LNHDA and CDR2 SQIVND (reference sequence). V was clipped by 3 bases and J by 3 bases, with 15 bases between them. The CDR3 sequence is CASSIPHGILYNEQFF. CDR3 in DNA: TGTGCCAGTAGTATTCCCCACGGAATTCTCTACAATGAGCAGTTCTTC.

The genes are TRBV9 and TRBJ2-1; 8 nucleotides match TRBD2. Germline V CDR1 and CDR2: SGDLS, YYNGEE. Trimming at V came to 3 bases and at J to 6 bases, leaving 11 bases not matched to a gene. The CDR3 extends over 16 amino acids. The CDR3 is CASSGPGLGVSNEQFF. CDR3 coding DNA: TGTGCCAGCAGCGGTCCGGGACTAGGAGTCTCCAATGAGCAGTTCTTC. The full variable domain, completed using reference TRBV9 and TRBJ2-1, is DSGVTQTPKHLITATGQRVTLRCSPRSGDLSVYWYQQSLDQGLQFLIQYYNGEERAKGNILERFSAQQFPDLHSELNLSSLELGDSALYFCASSGPGLGVSNEQFFGPGTRLTVL.

The V gene is TRBV28, the J gene TRBJ2-2; TRBD2 aligns across 8 bases. This CDR3 is 14 amino acids long. J lost 3 bases, V lost 7 bases, and 4 bases had no gene match. CDR1 is MDHEN and CDR2 is SYDVKM in the germline V gene. The CDR3 region is CASKEAGDTGELFF. CDR3 coding DNA: TGTGCCAGCAAGGAAGCGGGAGACACCGGGGAGCTGTTTTTT.

The rearrangement uses TRBV30 and TRBJ2-6, with 9 bases matching TRBD1. There are 16 residues in the CDR3. V was clipped by 3 bases and J by 2 bases; unmatched bases: 5. CDR1 and CDR2 from the germline V gene are GTSNPN and SVGIG (reference sequence). CDR3 bases: TGTGCCTGGAGCCGCACAGGGGGCGCTGGGGCCAACGTCCTGACTTTC. As protein: CAWSRTGGAGANVLTF.

This clone was seen a single time. This sequence joins TRBV23-1 and TRBJ1-1, with 12 positions matching TRBD1. TRBV23-1 is assigned to the ORF class and has an uncertain function. After removal of 1 base from V and 4 bases from J, the junction contained 10 bases not matched to a gene. This CDR3 is built from 18 residues. The CDR3 nucleotides are TGCGCCAGCAGTCAATTTCGAAGGGACAGGGGGCCTTGCACTGAAGCTTTCTTT. It encodes CASSQFRRDRGPCTEAFF.

The V call is TRBV10-1, the J call TRBJ2-7, with TRBD1 identical over 8 bases. Germline V CDR1 and CDR2: WNHNN, SYGVQD (reference sequence). V was pared by 4 bases and J by 3 bases, with 5 bases of the junction left unmatched. The CDR3 is 14 amino acids. The CDR3 DNA sequence: TGCGCCAGCAGTGTCGGGACAGGAGACTACGAGCAGTACTTC. Amino acids: CASSVGTGDYEQYF.

This chain connects TRBV20-1 to TRBJ2-2, with D unresolved. Germline lookup yields CDR1 DFQATT and CDR2 SNEGSKA (reference sequence). Trimming left V 3 bases short and J 6 bases short, with 8 bases between. This CDR3 spans 12 amino acids. The CDR3 reads CSASWGPGELFF. The CDR3 region has the DNA TGCAGTGCTAGTTGGGGTCCCGGGGAGCTGTTTTTT.

This chain's CDR3 is CASSKLPGSSYEQYF. Written as DNA, the CDR3 is TGTGCCAGCAGCAAATTACCGGGATCATCCTACGAGCAGTACTTC. The chain couples TRBV11-2 to TRBJ2-7; TRBD2 is a possible D gene (5 bases). Germline V gene sequence: CDR1 SGHAT, CDR2 FQNNGV. V lost 5 bases to trimming and J lost 1 base, with 15 bases between them. The CDR3 runs 15 residues.

This rearrangement joins TRBV9 to TRBJ1-2; 7 bases map to TRBD1. CDR1 and CDR2 (germline): SGDLS, YYNGEE. V trimming: 3 bases; J trimming: 8 bases; junction bases outside the gene matches: 13. This CDR3 region has 15 residues. The DNA for the CDR3 is TGTGCCAGCAGCGGCGGGACAGTGGAAGCTTGGGGCTACACCTTC. Translation: CASSGGTVEAWGYTF.

V usage is TRBV5-6 and J usage is TRBJ1-6; a weak D match, TRBD1 (6 bases). The CDR3 consists of 15 residues. Deletions cut 3 bases from V and 7 bases from J, with 14 bases between. The germline V gene has CDR1 SGHDT and CDR2 YYEEEE. The CDR3 is CASSWGGGLNSPLHF. DNA for the CDR3: TGTGCCAGCAGCTGGGGAGGGGGGCTAAATTCACCCCTCCACTTT.

The chain recombines TRBV11-2 with TRBJ2-1; maybe TRBD1 (6 bases). V dropped 5 bases and J dropped 1 base, with 12 bases sitting between them. Germline CDR1 reads SGHAT; CDR2 reads FQNNGV. CDR3 length equals 15 residues. The CDR3: CASSPRGGSYNEQFF. The DNA for the CDR3 is TGTGCCAGCAGCCCAAGAGGGGGTTCCTACAATGAGCAGTTCTTC. The full variable domain, with the rest looked up from reference TRBV11-2 and TRBJ2-1, is EAGVAQSPRYKIIEKRQSVAFWCNPISGHATLYWYQQILGQGPKLLIQFQNNGVVDDSQLPKDRFSAERLKGVDSTLKIQPAKLEDSAVYLCASSPRGGSYNEQFFGPGTRLTVL.

This clone was seen only a few times. The genes are TRBV7-7 and TRBJ1-1, with 7 positions matching TRBD1. This CDR3 comprises 15 residues. V gave up 5 bases and J gave up 3 bases; unmatched junction bases: 9. Germline values: CDR1 SSHAT, CDR2 FNYEAQ (reference sequence). CDR3 sequence reads: CASSPWTGGDTEAFF. CDR3 sequence (DNA): TGTGCCAGCAGCCCCTGGACAGGAGGGGACACTGAAGCTTTCTTT.

Only a few counts were recorded for this clone. The chain employs TRBV14 and TRBJ2-7, with 11 bases fitting TRBD1. Germline-derived CDR1 and CDR2 are SGHDN and FVKESK. The V segment lost 5 bases and the J segment 5 bases; nucleotides outside the gene matches: 5. The CDR3 is made up of 14 amino acids. CDR3 DNA sequence: TGTGCCAGCAGCACCCGGGACAGGGGGAACGAGCAGTACTTC. This encodes CASSTRDRGNEQYF.

The chain is built from TRBV27 and TRBJ2-7; TRBD2 matches at 12 bases. Trimming cost V 5 bases and J 4 bases; bases outside gene matches: 6. Germline CDR1 reads MNHEY; CDR2 reads SMNVEV (reference sequence). This CDR3 is 15 amino acids long. This CDR3 reads CASSPGLAGLYEQYF. The CDR3 nucleotides read TGTGCCAGCAGTCCCGGACTAGCGGGACTTTACGAGCAGTACTTC.

V and J are TRBV28 and TRBJ2-7; D unresolved. Germline CDR1 and CDR2: MDHEN and SYDVKM. The CDR3 extends over 16 amino acids. V lost 2 bases, J lost 4 bases, and 18 bases lay in between. The chain's CDR3 is CASSLMSVGWVYEQYF. DNA of the CDR3: TGTGCCAGCAGTTTAATGAGTGTCGGATGGGTATACGAGCAGTACTTC.

This clone has a count of ten or more. V is TRBV24-1 and J is TRBJ1-5; 7 bases map to TRBD1. CDR1 and CDR2 from the germline V gene are KGHDR and SFDVKD. J was trimmed by 0 bases and V by 12 bases; bases with no gene match: 7. The CDR3 runs to 14 residues. This CDR3 reads CAVGDRDSNQPQHF. The CDR3 DNA reads as TGTGCCGTAGGGGACAGAGATAGCAATCAGCCCCAGCATTTT.

The J gene is TRBJ1-1, the V gene TRBV15; no firm D call. The germline V and J ends were trimmed by 1 base and 3 bases, with 12 bases remaining between them. The length of the CDR3 is 15 residues. Germline CDR1 is LNHNV and CDR2 is YYDKDF (reference sequence). CDR3 in amino acids: CATSRGVWGYTEAFF. In DNA, the CDR3 is TGTGCCACCAGCAGAGGGGTATGGGGTTACACTGAAGCTTTCTTT.

This sequence joins TRBV6-5 and TRBJ1-4, with D possibly matching TRBD1 (6 bases). Germline values: CDR1 MNHEY, CDR2 SVGAGI. Trimming took 2 bases from V and 6 from J, leaving 10 bases between them. The CDR3 spans 14 residues. CDR3 protein: CASSYVRGYEKLFF. DNA for the CDR3: TGTGCCAGCAGTTACGTCAGGGGTTATGAAAAACTGTTTTTT.

V and J are TRBV6-5 and TRBJ1-4; D is uncertain. The CDR3 has 15 amino acids. V was cut by 0 bases and J by 0 bases, with 5 bases left in between. CDR1 and CDR2 (germline): MNHEY, SVGAGI. The CDR3 coding sequence is TGTGCCAGCAGTTACTCTGGATCAACTAATGAAAAACTGTTTTTT. This gives the protein CASSYSGSTNEKLFF.

This rearrangement joins TRBV27 to TRBJ2-1, with a weak D call TRBD2 (6 bases). This CDR3 is built from 14 residues. The germline V gene has CDR1 MNHEY and CDR2 SMNVEV (reference sequence). The germline V and J ends were trimmed by 2 bases and 6 bases, with 11 bases remaining between them. The chain's CDR3 is CASSLADYTNEQFF. In DNA, the CDR3 is TGTGCCAGCAGTTTAGCGGACTACACCAATGAGCAGTTCTTC.

The chain couples TRBV28 to TRBJ1-2; the D gene is possibly TRBD1 (5 bases). V shed 5 bases and J shed 14 bases, with 18 bases lying between them. Looked up from germline, CDR1 is MDHEN and CDR2 is SYDVKM. The CDR3 sequence is 12 residues long. CDR3 sequence: CASSDTTAPGTF. The CDR3 nucleotides read TGTGCCAGCAGTGATACGACAGCCCCGGGGACCTTC.

The rearrangement uses TRBV9 and TRBJ2-1; a weak D match, TRBD1 (7 bases). This CDR3 is 16 amino acids long. Germline CDR1 reads SGDLS; CDR2 reads YYNGEE. Trimming took 4 bases from V and 0 from J, leaving 14 bases between them. The CDR3 sequence: CASSPPEGASYNEQFF. CDR3 in DNA: TGTGCCAGCAGCCCCCCGGAGGGGGCCTCCTACAATGAGCAGTTCTTC.

The chain has TRBV12-3 or TRBV12-4 and TRBJ1-2; D unclear. The CDR3 contains 13 residues. The V and J ends lost 3 bases and 3 bases respectively, with 8 bases between them. The CDR3 sequence is CASSLFADYGYTF. The CDR3 DNA is TGTGCCAGCAGTTTGTTCGCGGACTATGGCTACACCTTC.

The V call is TRBV3-1 (or the pseudogene TRBV3-2), the J call TRBJ1-6; weak D call: TRBD1 (6 bases). V was cut by 1 base and J by 0 bases, with 13 bases left in between. Germline V gene sequence: CDR1 LGHDT, CDR2 YNNKEL (reference sequence). CDR3 length: 18 amino acids. CDR3 DNA sequence: TGTGCCAGCAGCCAAGGGGGGGCGTGGAGCTCCTATAATTCACCCCTCCACTTT. Its protein product is CASSQGGAWSSYNSPLHF.

CDR3 in DNA: TGTGCCACCAGCGGGTCCTTCCGGGACAGGGTAAATGGCTACACCTTC. It translates to CATSGSFRDRVNGYTF. The rearrangement links TRBV15 to TRBJ1-2; 9 bases map to TRBD1. J lost 6 bases, V lost 5 bases, and 13 bases had no gene match. The CDR3 has 16 residues. Germline V gives CDR1 LNHNV, CDR2 YYDKDF (reference sequence).

This chain links TRBV10-2 with TRBJ1-6, with a tentative D call TRBD1 (5 bases). Looked up from germline, CDR1 is WSHSY and CDR2 is SAAADI. With 3 bases removed from V and 2 bases from J, the gap between germline ends came to 8 bases. The CDR3 length is 15 residues. CDR3 sequence reads: CASSDRGPYNSPLHF. The CDR3 DNA reads TGCGCCAGCAGTGATAGGGGTCCCTATAATTCACCCCTCCACTTT.